This T cell receptor (beta chain) was retrieved from a study of T cell responses to AZD1222 COVID-19 vaccine. General study findings and limits: Donors in the cohort were predominantly white British and more often female, and clonal diversity was possibly underestimated.

TCRdb's copy holds only in-frame clones and misses some; the assay was immunoSEQ multiplex PCR. The data show approximately 150,000 clones, more than 90% seen once. There are 15 residues in the CDR3. V dropped 4 bases and J dropped 2; count of bases not matched to a gene: 4. Germline V lookup: CDR1 SGHDT, CDR2 YYEEEE. Remarks on this clone: Its antigen remains unknown.

The rearrangement uses TRBV5-6 and TRBJ2-7; 12 bases align to TRBD2. This clonotype was obtained from an adult who received the AZD1222 COVID-19 vaccine. The material sequenced was peripheral blood, taken 28 days after the second AZD1222 dose. The CDR3 bases are TGTGCCAGCAGCCGGCTAGCGGGAGGGACCTACGAGCAGTACTTC. It yields the protein CASSRLAGGTYEQYF.